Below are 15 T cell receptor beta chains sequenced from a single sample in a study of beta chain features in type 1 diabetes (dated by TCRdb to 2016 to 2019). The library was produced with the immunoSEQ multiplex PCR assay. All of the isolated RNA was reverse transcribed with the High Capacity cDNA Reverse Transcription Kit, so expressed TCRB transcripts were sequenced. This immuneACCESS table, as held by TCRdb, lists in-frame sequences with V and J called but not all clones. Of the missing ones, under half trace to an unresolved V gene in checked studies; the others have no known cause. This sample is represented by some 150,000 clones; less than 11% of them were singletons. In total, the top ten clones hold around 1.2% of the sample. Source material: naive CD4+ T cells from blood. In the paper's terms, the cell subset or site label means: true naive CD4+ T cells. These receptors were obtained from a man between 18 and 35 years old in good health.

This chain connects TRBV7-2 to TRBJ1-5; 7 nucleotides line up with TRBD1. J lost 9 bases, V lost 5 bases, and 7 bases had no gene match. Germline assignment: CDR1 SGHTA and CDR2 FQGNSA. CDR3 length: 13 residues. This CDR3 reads CASSEGQRGPQHF. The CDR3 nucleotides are TGTGCCAGCAGCGAGGGACAGAGAGGGCCCCAGCATTTT.

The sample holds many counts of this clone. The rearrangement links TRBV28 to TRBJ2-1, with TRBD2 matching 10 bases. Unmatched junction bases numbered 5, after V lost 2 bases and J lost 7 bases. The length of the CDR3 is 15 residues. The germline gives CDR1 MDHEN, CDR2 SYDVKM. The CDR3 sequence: CASSLGAGGLNEQFF. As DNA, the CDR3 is TGTGCCAGCAGTTTAGGAGCGGGGGGGCTAAATGAGCAGTTCTTC.

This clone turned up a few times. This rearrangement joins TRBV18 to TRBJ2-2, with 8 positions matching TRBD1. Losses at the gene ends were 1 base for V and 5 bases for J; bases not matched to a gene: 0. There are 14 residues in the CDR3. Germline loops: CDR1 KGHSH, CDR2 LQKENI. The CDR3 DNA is TGTGCCAGCTCACCACGACAGGGGACCGGGGAGCTGTTTTTT. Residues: CASSPRQGTGELFF.

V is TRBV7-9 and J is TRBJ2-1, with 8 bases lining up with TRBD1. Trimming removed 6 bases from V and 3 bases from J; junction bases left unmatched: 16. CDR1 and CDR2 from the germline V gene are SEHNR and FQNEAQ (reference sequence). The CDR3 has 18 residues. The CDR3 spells CASRRTGLVKEGYNEQFF. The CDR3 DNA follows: TGTGCCAGCAGAAGGACAGGGTTGGTTAAGGAGGGCTACAATGAGCAGTTCTTC.

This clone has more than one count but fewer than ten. This CDR3 reads CASSSTRRGSGELFF. The CDR3, as DNA: TGTGCCAGCAGTTCCACCCGTAGGGGATCCGGGGAGCTGTTTTTT. The chain carries TRBV6-5 and TRBJ2-2, with D tentatively TRBD1 (5 bases). CDR1 is MNHEY, CDR2 SVGAGI, per germline. The CDR3 totals 15 residues. The V gene lost 4 bases and the J gene lost 6 bases, with 15 bases spanning the gap.

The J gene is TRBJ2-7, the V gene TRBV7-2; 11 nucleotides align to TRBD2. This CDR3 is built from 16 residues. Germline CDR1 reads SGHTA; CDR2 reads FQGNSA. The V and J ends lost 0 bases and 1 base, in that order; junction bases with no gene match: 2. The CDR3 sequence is CASSLAGTSGSYEQYF. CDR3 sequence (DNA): TGTGCCAGCAGCTTAGCCGGGACTAGCGGATCCTACGAGCAGTACTTC.

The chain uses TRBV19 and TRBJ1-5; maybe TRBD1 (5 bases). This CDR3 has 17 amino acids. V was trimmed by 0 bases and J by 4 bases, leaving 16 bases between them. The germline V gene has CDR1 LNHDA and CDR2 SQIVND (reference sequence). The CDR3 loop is CASSIDATTRVNQPQHF. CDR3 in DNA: TGTGCCAGTAGTATAGATGCAACGACCAGGGTGAATCAGCCCCAGCATTTT.

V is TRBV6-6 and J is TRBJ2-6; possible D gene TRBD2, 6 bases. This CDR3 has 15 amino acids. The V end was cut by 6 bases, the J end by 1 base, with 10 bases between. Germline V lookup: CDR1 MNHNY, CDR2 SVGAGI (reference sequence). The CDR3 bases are TGTGCCAGCAGCACCGCGGGGTCTGGGGCCAACGTCCTGACTTTC. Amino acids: CASSTAGSGANVLTF.

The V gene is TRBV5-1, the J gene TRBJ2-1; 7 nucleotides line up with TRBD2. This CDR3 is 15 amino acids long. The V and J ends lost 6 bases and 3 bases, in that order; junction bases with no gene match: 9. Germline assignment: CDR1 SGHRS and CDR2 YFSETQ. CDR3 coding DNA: TGCGCCAGCATGGCGGGGACGGGAGGCTACAATGAGCAGTTCTTC. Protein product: CASMAGTGGYNEQFF.

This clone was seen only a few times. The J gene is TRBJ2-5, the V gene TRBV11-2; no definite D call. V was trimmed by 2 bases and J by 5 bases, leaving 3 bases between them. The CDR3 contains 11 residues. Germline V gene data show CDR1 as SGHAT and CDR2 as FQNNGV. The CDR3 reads CASSLSETQYF. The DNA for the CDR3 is TGTGCCAGCAGCTTATCGGAGACCCAGTACTTC.

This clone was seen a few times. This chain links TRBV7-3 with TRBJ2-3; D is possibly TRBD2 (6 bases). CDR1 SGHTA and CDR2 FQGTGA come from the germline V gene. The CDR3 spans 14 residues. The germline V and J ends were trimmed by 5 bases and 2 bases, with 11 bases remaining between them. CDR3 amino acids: CASSPGTVTDTQYF. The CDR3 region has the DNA TGTGCCAGCAGCCCCGGGACTGTCACAGATACGCAGTATTTT.

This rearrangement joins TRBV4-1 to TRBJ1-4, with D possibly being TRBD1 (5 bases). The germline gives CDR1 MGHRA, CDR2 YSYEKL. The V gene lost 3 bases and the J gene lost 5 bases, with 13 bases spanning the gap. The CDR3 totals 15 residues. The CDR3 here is CASSQPGLRNEKLFF. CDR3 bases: TGCGCCAGCAGCCAGCCGGGACTAAGAAATGAAAAACTGTTTTTT.

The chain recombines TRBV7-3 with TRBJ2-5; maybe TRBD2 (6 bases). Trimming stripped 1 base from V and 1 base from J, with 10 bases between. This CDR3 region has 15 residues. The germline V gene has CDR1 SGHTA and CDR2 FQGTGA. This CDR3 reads CASSLISGSQETQYF. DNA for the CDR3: TGTGCCAGCAGCTTAATTAGCGGTAGCCAAGAGACCCAGTACTTC.

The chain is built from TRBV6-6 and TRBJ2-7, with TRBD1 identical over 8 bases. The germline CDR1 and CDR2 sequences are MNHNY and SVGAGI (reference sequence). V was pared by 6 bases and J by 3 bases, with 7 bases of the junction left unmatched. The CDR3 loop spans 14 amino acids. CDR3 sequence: CASRAVGQDYEQYF. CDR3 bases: TGTGCCAGCAGGGCGGTGGGACAGGACTACGAGCAGTACTTC.

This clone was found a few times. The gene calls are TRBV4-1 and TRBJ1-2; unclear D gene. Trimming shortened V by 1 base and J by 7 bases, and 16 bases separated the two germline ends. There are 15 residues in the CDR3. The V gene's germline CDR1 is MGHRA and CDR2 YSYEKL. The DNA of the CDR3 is TGCGCCAGCAGCCAAGTAGTGCCAGGCAATCGTGGCTACACCTTC. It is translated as CASSQVVPGNRGYTF.